The next 32 T cell receptor beta chains were all read from a single sample in a study of T-cell memory formation after mild COVID-19. TCRdb reanalysed the 5' RACE reads using MiXCR and keeps one entry per CDR3 protein. This table has roughly 190,000 distinct CDR3 sequences, around 17% appearing once. Sequenced input: PBMCs or a T cell subset sorted from them (not recorded which). Source of these receptors: an adult woman who had mild COVID-19 (a few samples of this study predate the infection). Cell type and time point are not known.

The chain is built from TRBV5-5 and TRBJ2-2; TRBD2 might be the D (6 bases). CDR1 SGHKS and CDR2 YYEKEE come from the germline V gene (reference sequence). The V end was cut by 3 bases, the J end by 6 bases, with 12 bases between. The CDR3 spans 14 residues. The chain's CDR3 is CASSSGRGSGELFF. Here the CDR3 DNA reads TGTGCCAGCAGCTCGGGTCGGGGGTCCGGGGAGCTGTTTTTT. The entire variable domain, with the rest obtained from reference TRBV5-5 and TRBJ2-2, is as follows: DAGVTQSPTHLIKTRGQQVTLRCSPISGHKSVSWYQQVLGQGPQFIFQYYEKEERGRGNFPDRFSARQFPNYSSELNVNALLLGDSALYLCASSSGRGSGELFFGEGSRLTVL.

The chain employs TRBV11-2 and TRBJ2-1; 10 bases line up with TRBD2. Looked up from germline, CDR1 is SGHAT and CDR2 is FQNNGV. The CDR3 length is 15 residues. With 6 bases clipped from V and 9 bases from J, the junction kept 11 bases outside the gene matches. The CDR3, as DNA: TGTGCCAGCAGGTACAGCGGGGGGGCCGTTCTTGAGCAGTTCTTC. Translation gives CASRYSGGAVLEQFF.

This clonotype was counted only a few times. This chain connects TRBV2 to TRBJ2-5, with 15 bases identical to TRBD2. The germline V gene encodes CDR1 SNHLY and CDR2 FYNNEI. The CDR3 length is 16 residues. With V trimmed by 7 bases and J by 9 bases, 12 bases remained unmatched. CDR3 sequence: CASTPGLAGGPWAQYF. The CDR3 nucleotides read TGTGCCAGCACCCCGGGACTAGCGGGGGGACCGTGGGCCCAGTACTTC.

V and J are TRBV10-3 and TRBJ2-7, with 14 bases that match TRBD2. This CDR3 spans 19 amino acids. The germline CDR1 and CDR2 sequences are ENHRY and SYGVKD. V lost 4 bases and J lost 2; bases outside the gene matches: 13. DNA for the CDR3: TGTGCCATCAGTGCCCCTATTCGGGGACTAGCGGGGGTTACCTACGAGCAGTACTTC. Translated: CAISAPIRGLAGVTYEQYF.

The rearrangement links TRBV4-2 to TRBJ1-6; a possible D gene is TRBD1 (5 bases). This CDR3 is built from 16 residues. Looked up from germline, CDR1 is LGHNA and CDR2 is YNFKEQ. V dropped 5 bases and J dropped 8 bases, with 19 bases sitting between them. The CDR3: CASSSAQGRVDSPLHF. CDR3 bases: TGTGCCAGCAGCTCCGCCCAGGGCAGGGTGGATTCACCCCTCCACTTT.

The J gene is TRBJ1-1, the V gene TRBV24-1; D remains ambiguous. The CDR3 contains 12 residues. Looked up from germline, CDR1 is KGHDR and CDR2 is SFDVKD. V was trimmed by 2 bases and J by 1 base, leaving 1 base between them. The CDR3 spells CATSDWNTEAFF. CDR3 nucleotide sequence: TGTGCCACCAGTGATTGGAACACTGAAGCTTTCTTT.

This clonotype appeared a few times. This chain links TRBV5-1 with TRBJ2-1; TRBD2 matches 7 bases. The CDR3 is 16 amino acids. Germline V gives CDR1 SGHRS, CDR2 YFSETQ. The J segment lost 3 bases and the V segment lost 7 bases, leaving 13 bases of the junction unmatched. The CDR3 spells CASRERESTYYNEQFF. In DNA form, the CDR3 reads TGCGCCAGCCGTGAGCGGGAATCGACCTACTACAATGAGCAGTTCTTC.

This chain uses TRBV6-5 with TRBJ1-1; no clear D gene. The V gene's germline CDR1 is MNHEY and CDR2 SVGAGI. Trimming shortened V by 7 bases and J by 1 base, and 16 bases separated the two germline ends. This CDR3 is 15 amino acids long. The CDR3 loop reads CASTPRRTANTEAFF. CDR3 nucleotide sequence: TGTGCCAGCACCCCCCGGAGGACGGCGAACACTGAAGCTTTCTTT.

Only a few counts were recorded for this clonotype. This chain joins TRBV6-2 or TRBV6-3 and TRBJ1-1, with a tentative D call TRBD1 (6 bases). The V end was cut by 6 bases, the J end by 1 base, with 12 bases between. This CDR3 is 14 amino acids long. Germline CDR1 MNHEY, CDR2 SVGEGT. The CDR3 nucleotides read TGTGCCAGCAGACCCCCGACAGGGAACACTGAAGCTTTCTTT. It specifies CASRPPTGNTEAFF.

This chain uses TRBV6-5 with TRBJ2-7; D assignment may be TRBD1 or TRBD2 (5 bases each). Looked up from germline, CDR1 is MNHEY and CDR2 is SVGAGI. The CDR3 spans 13 residues. Deletions cut 6 bases from V and 9 bases from J, with 18 bases between. The CDR3 protein is CASSRAGDALQYF. In DNA, the CDR3 is TGTGCCAGCAGCCGCGCTGGGGACGCGCTGCAGTACTTC.

The chain links TRBV7-3 to TRBJ2-2; D is ambiguous. The CDR3 totals 15 residues. CDR1 and CDR2 from the germline V gene are SGHTA and FQGTGA. Trimming stripped 5 bases from V and 2 bases from J, with 12 bases between. CDR3 DNA sequence: TGTGCCAGCAGCAGAAGTCATTCAAACACCGGGGAGCTGTTTTTT. Protein sequence: CASSRSHSNTGELFF.

In its sample, this clonotype was seen a few times. This chain joins TRBV23-1 and TRBJ2-7; 7 bases line up with TRBD2. TRBV23-1 is designated an ORF whose function remains uncertain. J gave up 5 bases and V 8 bases, and 15 bases lay outside the gene matches. This CDR3 comprises 15 residues. CDR3 sequence reads: CASCRPGGRVHEQYF. The CDR3 nucleotides read TGCGCCAGCTGCCGCCCTGGCGGGAGAGTGCACGAGCAGTACTTC.

This clonotype was counted many times. The chain links TRBV4-1 to TRBJ1-2, with a weak D call TRBD1 (5 bases). Germline-derived CDR1 and CDR2 are MGHRA and YSYEKL. The V end lost 0 bases, the J end lost 4 bases, and 6 bases lay between the germline ends. This CDR3 spans 13 amino acids. The CDR3 region is CASSQDGGYGYTF. The CDR3 DNA reads as TGCGCCAGCAGCCAAGATGGGGGCTATGGCTACACCTTC.

This clonotype was seen many times. The chain is built from TRBV15 and TRBJ2-7; no clear D gene. CDR1 is LNHNV, CDR2 YYDKDF, per germline (reference sequence). V gave up 3 bases and J gave up 3 bases, with 9 bases separating them. This CDR3 has 13 residues. In DNA, the CDR3 is TGTGCCACCAGCAGGGACGGAGACTACGAGCAGTACTTC. Protein product: CATSRDGDYEQYF.

This clonotype showed up just a few times. The rearrangement uses TRBV24-1 and TRBJ1-4; TRBD1 aligns across 7 bases. V shed 4 bases, J shed 7 bases, and the junction held 8 bases outside the gene matches. Germline assignment: CDR1 KGHDR and CDR2 SFDVKD. This CDR3 has 15 amino acids. The CDR3 here is CATSDQTGDGEKLFF. CDR3 DNA sequence: TGTGCCACCAGTGACCAAACAGGGGACGGTGAAAAACTGTTTTTT.

This clonotype was seen at least ten times. This sequence joins TRBV6-6 and TRBJ1-1; D not resolved. CDR1 is MNHNY, CDR2 SVGAGI, per germline (reference sequence). V lost 3 bases and J lost 3, with 5 bases in between. This CDR3 region has 12 residues. CDR3 sequence: CASSYRYTEAFF. DNA of the CDR3: TGTGCCAGCAGTTATCGGTACACTGAAGCTTTCTTT.

This clonotype turned up a few times. Relative to the germline gene, one junction end is altered; a read error may explain this. The chain joins TRBV6-2 or TRBV6-3 to TRBJ2-6, with D possibly being TRBD1 (6 bases). The CDR3 has 17 amino acids. Germline-derived CDR1 and CDR2 are MNHEY and SVGEGT. CDR3 sequence: CASSRRSGQSGANVPTF. CDR3 bases: TGTGCCAGCTCCCGCCGATCAGGACAGTCTGGGGCCAACGTCCCGACTTTC.

This sequence joins TRBV20-1 and TRBJ2-1, with D tentatively TRBD1 or TRBD2 (6 bases each). CDR1 and CDR2 (germline): DFQATT, SNEGSKA (reference sequence). The V and J ends lost 1 base and 9 bases respectively, with 10 bases between them. This CDR3 comprises 12 residues. This CDR3 is CSARGGAGEQFF. The CDR3, as DNA: TGCAGTGCTAGAGGGGGGGCAGGTGAGCAGTTCTTC.

The J gene is TRBJ2-1, the V gene TRBV4-1; 7 bases are a match to TRBD2. The CDR3 is made up of 14 amino acids. Germline lookup yields CDR1 MGHRA and CDR2 YSYEKL. Unmatched junction bases numbered 4, after V lost 1 base and J lost 7 bases. This chain's CDR3 is CASSQGGGLNEQFF. The CDR3 nucleotides read TGCGCCAGCAGCCAAGGGGGGGGACTGAATGAGCAGTTCTTC.

This clonotype appeared a few times. A much more abundant neighbour one base away suggests this may be a read error. The V and J genes are TRBV3-1 and TRBJ1-5, with D tentatively TRBD1 (6 bases). The CDR3 totals 14 residues. The V gene's germline CDR1 is LGHDT and CDR2 YNNKEL (reference sequence). The V end lost 4 bases, the J end lost 2 bases, and 9 bases lay between the germline ends. DNA of the CDR3: TGTGCCAGCAGCCCCCGACAGGGCAATCAGCCCCAGCATTTT. Protein product: CASSPRQGNQPQHF.

At least ten counts were recorded for this clonotype. The V call is TRBV6-2 or TRBV6-3, the J call TRBJ1-1; D is perhaps TRBD1 (6 bases). Germline CDR1 MNHEY, CDR2 SVGEGT. The CDR3 is 15 residues long. Trimming took 6 bases from V and 6 from J, leaving 20 bases between them. CDR3 loop: CASRHTGTQSPEAFF. The CDR3 DNA sequence: TGTGCCAGCAGGCATACAGGGACCCAATCCCCTGAAGCTTTCTTT.

This clonotype was seen many times. The chain carries TRBV5-1 and TRBJ2-1, with D possibly matching TRBD2 (7 bases). Germline V lookup: CDR1 SGHRS, CDR2 YFSETQ. The CDR3 is 15 residues long. Trimming left V 4 bases short and J 1 base short, with 12 bases between. The DNA for the CDR3 is TGCGCCAGCAGCAGGGGGGGAGGGTCCTACAATGAGCAGTTCTTC. Protein product: CASSRGGGSYNEQFF.

This clonotype was seen only a few times. The V gene is TRBV15, the J gene TRBJ1-1; D is possibly TRBD1 (6 bases). Between the trimmed V and J ends, which lost 0 bases and 5 bases, there was a span of 10 bases. Germline V gives CDR1 LNHNV, CDR2 YYDKDF (reference sequence). This CDR3 contains 14 residues. Here the CDR3 DNA reads TGTGCCACCAGCAGAGACAGGGGTAGTACTGAAGCTTTCTTT. As protein: CATSRDRGSTEAFF.

This clonotype showed up many times. This chain joins TRBV5-1 and TRBJ2-6; 12 positions match TRBD1. The CDR3 runs to 19 residues. J was trimmed by 0 bases and V by 2 bases; bases with no gene match: 6. Germline V CDR1 and CDR2: SGHRS, YFSETQ. The CDR3 sequence: CASSLGTGGSLSGANVLTF. CDR3 DNA sequence: TGCGCCAGCAGCTTAGGGACAGGGGGCTCCCTCTCTGGGGCCAACGTCCTGACTTTC.

Only a few counts were recorded for this clonotype. This chain connects TRBV5-1 to TRBJ2-7; D tentatively reads TRBD1 or TRBD2 (7 bases each). The CDR3 length is 15 residues. CDR1 SGHRS and CDR2 YFSETQ come from the germline V gene. V lost 4 bases to trimming and J lost 5 bases, with 19 bases between them. The DNA of the CDR3 is TGCGCCAGCAGCGTGGGGGGGACAGATGGCAACGAGCAGTACTTC. Translated, it gives CASSVGGTDGNEQYF.

The rearrangement uses TRBV7-2 and TRBJ1-1; no reliable D call. Germline V CDR1 and CDR2: SGHTA, FQGNSA. The CDR3 extends over 14 amino acids. V lost 6 bases and J 1 base, leaving 12 bases between the germline ends. CDR3 region: CASRITDSNTEAFF. The CDR3 nucleotides read TGTGCCAGCAGGATAACAGATTCGAACACTGAAGCTTTCTTT. The variable domain in full, with the rest retrieved from reference TRBV7-2 and TRBJ1-1, is GAGVSQSPSNKVTEKGKDVELRCDPISGHTALYWYRQSLGQGLEFLIYFQGNSAPDKSGLPSDRFSAERTGGSVSTLTIQRTQQEDSAVYLCASRITDSNTEAFFGQGTRLTVV.

This clonotype was seen only a few times. The V and J genes are TRBV5-1 and TRBJ2-2; the match to TRBD2 covers 8 bases. The J segment lost 2 bases and the V segment lost 5 bases, leaving 5 bases of the junction unmatched. This CDR3 region has 15 residues. From germline, CDR1 is SGHRS and CDR2 YFSETQ. The chain's CDR3 is CASSRRGDNTGELFF. The CDR3 DNA follows: TGCGCCAGCAGTAGGCGGGGGGACAACACCGGGGAGCTGTTTTTT.

The chain has TRBV5-1 and TRBJ2-5, with 9 bases lining up with TRBD2. The CDR3 is made up of 17 amino acids. Germline assignment: CDR1 SGHRS and CDR2 YFSETQ. Germline trimming cut 0 bases from V and 2 bases from J; bases unmatched to any gene: 8. CDR3 bases: TGCGCCAGCAGCTTGGGAGGCCTAGCGGGGCGGCAAGAGACCCAGTACTTC. This sequence encodes CASSLGGLAGRQETQYF. Variable domain in full (rest from reference TRBV5-1 and TRBJ2-5): KAGVTQTPRYLIKTRGQQVTLSCSPISGHRSVSWYQQTPGQGLQFLFEYFSETQRNKGNFPGRFSGRQFSNSRSEMNVSTLELGDSALYLCASSLGGLAGRQETQYFGPGTRLLVL.

The V gene is TRBV24-1, the J gene TRBJ2-3; 11 positions agree with TRBD1. The ends lost 5 bases at V and 5 bases at J; junction bases unmatched: 8. There are 16 residues in the CDR3. CDR1 KGHDR and CDR2 SFDVKD come from the germline V gene. The CDR3 is CATSAPSGQGVDTQYF. The CDR3 DNA sequence: TGTGCCACCAGTGCACCTTCGGGACAGGGGGTAGATACGCAGTATTTT.

The rearrangement links TRBV18 to TRBJ2-1; D remains ambiguous. Germline-derived CDR1 and CDR2 are KGHSH and LQKENI. CDR3 size: 16 residues. V was trimmed by 3 bases and J by 3 bases, leaving 15 bases between them. The CDR3 protein is CASSPARNQLYNEQFF. The CDR3 DNA sequence: TGTGCCAGCTCACCGGCCCGGAACCAACTCTACAATGAGCAGTTCTTC.

The genes are TRBV18 and TRBJ2-5, with unresolved D. This CDR3 is built from 13 residues. The V and J ends lost 1 base and 0 bases respectively, with 3 bases between them. Germline V lookup: CDR1 KGHSH, CDR2 LQKENI. The CDR3 here is CASSPQNQETQYF. In DNA form, the CDR3 reads TGTGCCAGCTCACCACAAAACCAAGAGACCCAGTACTTC.

This clonotype turned up a few times. The chain combines TRBV5-6 with TRBJ1-1; D is unresolved. Germline V gives CDR1 SGHDT, CDR2 YYEEEE. The CDR3 loop spans 15 amino acids. V was trimmed by 0 bases and J by 6 bases, leaving 15 bases between them. CDR3 DNA: TGTGCCAGCAGCTTGGGTGGCTTGACCTCCTCTGAAGCTTTCTTT. Its protein product is CASSLGGLTSSEAFF.